The next 15 T cell receptor beta chains were all read from a single sample in a study of cytomegalovirus exposure and HLA in healthy donors. Primers for the PCR totalled 60 Vbeta and 13 Jbeta. The protocol was immunoSEQ multiplex PCR, while the TCRdb copy is restricted to in-frame clones and leaves out a portion. The sample has under 130,000 clones; 70% are singletons. The sample comprised PBMCs. The receptors shown here come from a man aged 35 to 55 in good health and CMV-seropositive.

The chain joins TRBV11-2 to TRBJ2-7; 10 bases are a match to TRBD2. J lost 4 bases, V lost 1 base, and 1 base had no gene match. The germline CDR1 and CDR2 sequences are SGHAT and FQNNGV. The CDR3 consists of 14 residues. CDR3: CASSLASGRYEQYV. The CDR3 DNA reads TGTGCCAGCAGCTTAGCTAGCGGGAGATACGAGCAGTACGTC.

The chain couples TRBV7-9 to TRBJ1-1, with 10 bases fitting TRBD1. Germline CDR1 SEHNR, CDR2 FQNEAQ (reference sequence). The CDR3 totals 14 residues. V shed 4 bases, J shed 5 bases, and the junction held 4 bases outside the gene matches. CDR3 coding DNA: TGTGCCAGCAGCTCGACAGGGGGCGAGACTGAAGCTTTCTTT. Translating it yields CASSSTGGETEAFF.

The chain has TRBV7-9 and TRBJ2-1, with TRBD2 matching over 13 bases. The V and J ends lost 3 bases and 5 bases, in that order; junction bases with no gene match: 4. Germline CDR1 reads SEHNR; CDR2 reads FQNEAQ (reference sequence). This CDR3 spans 16 amino acids. CDR3 DNA sequence: TGTGCCAGCAGCTTCGACGGACTAGCGGGAGACAATGAGCAGTTCTTC. This sequence encodes CASSFDGLAGDNEQFF.

J is TRBJ1-2 and V is TRBV29-1; no clear D gene. CDR1 SQVTM and CDR2 ANQGSEA come from the germline V gene. The CDR3 sequence is 16 residues long. The ends were cut back, 1 base at V and 0 bases at J, with 15 bases in the middle. The CDR3 region has the DNA TGCAGCGTTGAAGGGGTCGGCGGCAGTACTAACTATGGCTACACCTTC. It codes for CSVEGVGGSTNYGYTF.

CDR3 nucleotides: TGTGCCAGCAGCCAAGCACTAGCGGGAGCCCACCCCGGCAATGAGCAGTTCTTC. It specifies CASSQALAGAHPGNEQFF. The J gene is TRBJ2-1, the V gene TRBV4-2, with 11 bases aligning to TRBD2. The junction had 11 bases not matched to a gene; V was cut back by 1 base and J by 6 bases. This CDR3 contains 18 residues. The germline CDR1 and CDR2 sequences are LGHNA and YNFKEQ.

The chain couples TRBV4-3 to TRBJ2-7; D possibly corresponds to TRBD1 (6 bases). V lost 2 bases and J lost 5, with 10 bases in between. This CDR3 is 13 amino acids long. Germline CDR1 LGHNA, CDR2 YSLEER. The CDR3 DNA reads as TGCGCCAGCAGCCAAAAGCAGGGGAACGAGCAGTACTTC. Its translation is CASSQKQGNEQYF.

This clone was observed a single time. This sequence joins TRBV6-5 and TRBJ1-2, with D possibly being TRBD1 (5 bases). CDR1 MNHEY and CDR2 SVGAGI come from the germline V gene. This CDR3 is 15 amino acids long. V gave up 2 bases and J gave up 4 bases, with 14 bases separating them. The CDR3 region has the DNA TGTGCCAGCAGTTACGGCCAGGGCACCTTCTATGGCTACACCTTC. Residues: CASSYGQGTFYGYTF.

The chain carries TRBV27 and TRBJ1-3; 9 positions agree with TRBD1. Germline CDR1 and CDR2: MNHEY and SMNVEV (reference sequence). J gave up 3 bases and V 6 bases, and 6 bases lay outside the gene matches. This CDR3 has 15 residues. CDR3 residues: CASRDTGGGGNTIYF. CDR3 bases: TGTGCCAGCAGAGACACAGGGGGCGGTGGAAACACCATATATTTT.

V gene TRBV9 combines with J gene TRBJ2-3; 14 nucleotides line up with TRBD2. Germline V CDR1 and CDR2: SGDLS, YYNGEE. The CDR3 consists of 18 residues. J lost 3 bases, V lost 3 bases, and 9 bases had no gene match. CDR3 protein: CASSARLAGGGSTDTQYF. CDR3 sequence (DNA): TGTGCCAGCAGCGCCAGACTAGCGGGAGGGGGATCGACAGATACGCAGTATTTT.

V usage is TRBV19 and J usage is TRBJ1-1; D is undetermined. The germline V gene encodes CDR1 LNHDA and CDR2 SQIVND (reference sequence). Trimming stripped 3 bases from V and 3 bases from J, with 14 bases between. The CDR3 length is 15 residues. This chain's CDR3 is CASSMVREADTEAFF. The CDR3, as DNA: TGTGCCAGTAGTATGGTTCGGGAGGCGGACACTGAAGCTTTCTTT.

The chain couples TRBV10-3 to TRBJ2-7; TRBD1 is a possible D gene (6 bases). The CDR3 is made up of 13 amino acids. Germline CDR1 ENHRY, CDR2 SYGVKD. V was trimmed by 4 bases and J by 5 bases, leaving 12 bases between them. CDR3 loop: CAISVDSGDEQYF. In DNA form, the CDR3 reads TGTGCCATCAGTGTGGACAGCGGAGACGAGCAGTACTTC.

This clone was seen just once. The V and J genes are TRBV12-5 and TRBJ2-1, with 10 bases lining up with TRBD2. Germline V gene lookup returns CDR1 LGHNT and CDR2 FRNRAP. The ends lost 1 base at V and 8 bases at J; junction bases unmatched: 5. The CDR3 extends over 15 amino acids. This chain's CDR3 is CASGLEVAGGDEQFF. CDR3 DNA: TGTGCTAGTGGTTTGGAAGTAGCGGGAGGCGATGAGCAGTTCTTC.

The rearrangement joins TRBV11-2 to TRBJ1-2; 8 bases fit TRBD1. V was pared by 7 bases and J by 6 bases, with 4 bases of the junction left unmatched. CDR3 length: 12 residues. Germline assignment: CDR1 SGHAT and CDR2 FQNNGV. The CDR3 nucleotides are TGTGCCAGCATCCCAGGGGGCGATGGCTACACCTTC. Its translation: CASIPGGDGYTF.

The chain links TRBV27 to TRBJ2-1, with TRBD2 as a possible D gene (6 bases). The CDR3 is made up of 13 amino acids. With 5 bases removed from V and 4 bases from J, the gap between germline ends came to 9 bases. CDR1 MNHEY and CDR2 SMNVEV come from the germline V gene (reference sequence). The CDR3: CASSGAGYNEQFF. In nucleotides, the CDR3 is TGTGCCAGCAGTGGGGCGGGATACAATGAGCAGTTCTTC.

J is TRBJ1-2 and V is TRBV27; TRBD1 matches 7 bases. This CDR3 region has 12 residues. Germline V lookup: CDR1 MNHEY, CDR2 SMNVEV (reference sequence). Trimming cost V 4 bases and J 13 bases; bases outside gene matches: 9. In nucleotides, the CDR3 is TGTGCCAGCAGTTACAAGACAGGGCCGTTCACCTTC. This codes for CASSYKTGPFTF.